Below, one TCR beta chain is given with its context. As handled by the study authors: Reference gene primer amplification gave nucleated cell count estimates. Measured with immunoSEQ multiplex PCR; TCRdb has only the in-frame clones, and not every one. The DNA gave D and trimming, while V, J and clone size come from that table. The sample records about 200,000 clones, over 75% being singletons. Unmatched junction bases numbered 19, after V lost 3 bases and J lost 8 bases. Germline lookup yields CDR1 SNHLY and CDR2 FYNNEI. The CDR3 contains 19 residues. The data belong to a study of blood T cell repertoires in COVID-19. Study in general: T cells, B-cell-depleted T cells, or PBMCs supplied cDNA or gDNA.

The sequenced sample was peripheral blood. This chain joins TRBV2 and TRBJ1-4, with 9 bases identical to TRBD1. This receptor was obtained from a woman aged 40-49 years with acute or convalescent COVID-19. The CDR3 nucleotides are TGTGCCAGCAGTGACGGGGGACAGGGTGATAGGTCGGGGAGAGAAAAACTGTTTTTT. It translates to CASSDGGQGDRSGREKLFF.